What follows describes a single TCR beta chain. What this receptor recognizes is not known. The sample holds no much larger clone one base away, and base qualities are not on file. Ophthalmopathy patients had moderately to severely active disease, with a Clinical Activity Score of 3 or more, a NOSPECS grade of 4 or more, and a disease duration of less than 3 months. Any patient with an uncontrolled infection, another autoimmune disease, pregnancy or lactation was excluded. Diagnoses relied on clinical symptoms, serum thyroxine and TRAb, thyroid ultrasound and orbital computed tomography. Ficoll-Paque density gradient centrifugation was used to isolate PBMCs from 8 to 10 ml of fresh peripheral blood. Trizol reagent was used to extract total RNA, and RNA quality was then checked on an Agilent 2100 Bioanalyzer. The data stem from a study of T cells in Graves' hyperthyroidism and ophthalmopathy (dated by TCRdb to between 2018 and 2021). In the study overall: Peripheral blood was collected at initial diagnosis, before any treatment. TCR V-J signatures able to tell the groups apart were searched for in a discovery cohort of 100 patients, of whom about 40 had Graves' ophthalmopathy and under 65 had stable Graves' hyperthyroidism. Prospective prediction of ophthalmopathy was tested in an independent validation cohort consisting of about 20 hyperthyroidism patients and more than 15 patients who later progressed to ophthalmopathy. The 100 discovery patients were divided at random into training and test sets in a 7:3 ratio. The study also compared thyroid tissue and blood T-cell repertoires from over 5 Graves' hyperthyroidism patients. After sampling, hyperthyroidism patients received methimazole starting at 30 mg daily, and ophthalmopathy patients received high-dose intravenous methylprednisolone. The paper reports TCR Vbeta CDR3 sequencing of about 140 peripheral blood samples: under 45 ophthalmopathy, some 80 hyperthyroidism and approximately 17 progressor patients. Findings and caveats that apply to the study as a whole: Most expanded thyroid clonotypes (frequency above 0.001) were also detected in blood, suggesting blood repertoires may reflect thyroid immune responses. Sample size was not statistically predetermined, and blinding of investigators to group allocation was not performed. Ophthalmopathy was separated from stable hyperthyroidism by a 13 V-J signature model, with around 88% sensitivity and 81% to 82% specificity obtained in cross-validation and 80%/75% obtained in testing. In validation, the model predicted progression to ophthalmopathy a median of about 6 months before onset, with over 60% sensitivity and about 75% specificity.

Amplification of TCR beta CDR3 regions was carried out from RNA transcripts. The TCR CDR3 was subjected to a first round of RT-PCR using the HTBI primer set and the Qiagen OneStep RT-PCR kit. A second multiplex PCR round built the libraries, followed by size selection and purification. The libraries were sequenced on an Illumina HiSeq2000 using paired-end 100 bp reads. On the authors' methods: SOAPnuke was used to process the raw data, with reads discarded if the reads contained adapters or uncalled bases, had a mean Phred below 15, or lacked an exact constant-primer or identifier match. COPE v1.2.5 was used to merge high-quality paired reads, and clonotypes were defined as unique nucleotide sequences. Clonotypes were aligned to IMGT TRBV, TRBD and TRBJ reference segments using MiTCR v1.1. Analysis was restricted to V-J combinations with a frequency above 0.0001, which covered about 99% of repertoires. The TCS score was defined as F50 (clonal expansion) divided by E x V (chaos), with BLOSUM62-based TCRdist calculated between CDR3 peptides within each V-J. Welch's t-statistics and random forest reduced approximately 520 V-J features to 10 to 15, which were used in a naive Bayes classifier (R e1071). The similarity between thyroid and blood repertoires was quantified using the Morisita-Horn index. TCRdb cleaned the public reads at Q25 with fastp, built clones with MiXCR and kept in-frame beta chains. Identical CDR3 protein sequences are pooled into one entry, listed with their most common genes and DNA. These V and J calls rely on TCRdb rather than the paper's analysis. This sample gives about 59,000 distinct CDR3 sequences in total; about 57% of them show up just once. The ten biggest clones cover 2.5% to 3.5% of the sample.

The germline V gene supplies CDR1 MGHRA and CDR2 YSYEKL. Trimming removed 0 bases from V and 14 bases from J, leaving 9 bases between the germline ends. The CDR3, cysteine through phenylalanine, is 11 amino acids long. The CDR3 DNA has 33 bases and is translated from base 1. Sequenced input: blood. The sequence joins TRBV4-1 to TRBJ2-3, with no confidently assigned D gene. This TCR derives from a woman between 55 and 75 years old with Graves' ophthalmopathy. Here is the DNA: TGCGCCAGCAGCCAAGATGGGGTACGGTATTTT. The resulting protein is CASSQDGVRYF.